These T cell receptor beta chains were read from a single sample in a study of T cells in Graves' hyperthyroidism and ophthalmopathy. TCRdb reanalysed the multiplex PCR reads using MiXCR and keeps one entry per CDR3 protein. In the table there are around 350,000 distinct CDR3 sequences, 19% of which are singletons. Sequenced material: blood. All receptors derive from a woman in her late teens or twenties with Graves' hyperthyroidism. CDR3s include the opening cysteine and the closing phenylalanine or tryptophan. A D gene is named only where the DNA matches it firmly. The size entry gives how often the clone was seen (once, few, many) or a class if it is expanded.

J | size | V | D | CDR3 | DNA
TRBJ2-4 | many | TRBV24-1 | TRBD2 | CATSHSGGFQNIQYF | TGTGCCACCAGTCATTCCGGGGGGTTCCAAAACATTCAGTACTTC
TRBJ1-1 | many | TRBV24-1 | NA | CATSDSPGASTEAFF | TGTGCCACCAGTGATTCCCCAGGGGCAAGCACTGAAGCTTTCTTT
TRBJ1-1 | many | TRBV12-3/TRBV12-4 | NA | CASSLGGGDEAFF | TGTGCCAGCAGTTTAGGCGGGGGAGATGAAGCTTTCTTT
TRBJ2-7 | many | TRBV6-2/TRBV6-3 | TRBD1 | CASRRGTGYDEQYF | TGTGCCAGCAGACGCGGGACAGGTTATGACGAGCAGTACTTC
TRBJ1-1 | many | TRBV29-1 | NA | CSVGLPNTEAFF | TGCAGCGTTGGACTACCGAACACTGAAGCTTTCTTT
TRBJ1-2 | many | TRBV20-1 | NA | CSASGGEEGLIYGYTF | TGCAGTGCTAGTGGGGGGGAGGAGGGCCTCATCTATGGCTACACCTTC
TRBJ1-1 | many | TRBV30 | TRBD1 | CAWRGGERGNTQAFF | TGTGCCTGGAGAGGGGGCGAAAGGGGCAACACTCAAGCTTTCTTT
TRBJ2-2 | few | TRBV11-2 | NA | CASSLGGGLNTGELFF | TGTGCCAGCAGCTTAGGGGGCGGACTGAACACCGGGGAGCTGTTTTTT
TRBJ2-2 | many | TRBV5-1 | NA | CASSLQENTGELFF | TGCGCCAGCAGCTTGCAGGAGAACACCGGGGAGCTGTTTTTT
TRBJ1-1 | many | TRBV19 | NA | CASMAGLVEAFF | TGTGCCTCTATGGCAGGGTTGGTGGAAGCTTTCTTT
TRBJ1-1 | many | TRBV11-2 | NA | CASSLVGGPTEAFF | TGTGCCAGCAGCTTAGTGGGGGGGCCCACTGAAGCTTTCTTT